This T cell receptor (beta chain) was profiled in a study of tumor-infiltrating lymphocytes in primary liver carcinoma (dated by TCRdb to the late 2010s). Background on the whole study: Of the five patients (three men and two women, aged 30 to 69 years), four had hepatocellular carcinoma and one had combined HCC and intrahepatic cholangiocarcinoma. A total of 35 or so specimens from 5 patients went through TCRbeta repertoire sequencing, namely 25 tumor regions, 5 adjacent noncancerous liver tissues and 5 peripheral blood samples. Roughly 3.5 to 8 million productive TCRbeta reads were obtained per sample, and no significant difference in read depth was found between tissue types. For each liver tumor, the study sampled five regions along with adjacent normal tissue and blood, and applied TCRbeta repertoire sequencing, expression microarrays and whole-exome sequencing. The five patients had tumors staged T1-T3 N0M0, with maximum diameters ranging from roughly 4 to 10 cm. The 25 or so tumor region samples were profiled with Agilent mRNA microarrays so that TCRbeta repertoire diversity could be related to the local molecular phenotype. Technical replicate repertoires showed high reproducibility, with mean shared-clone rates about 0.91 and correlation coefficients above 0.95. What the authors observed across the whole study: Compared with blood, tumors had a significantly larger share of the repertoire taken up by the top 250 clones (p = 0.039). Just about 7.5-25% of top clones turned up in all five regions of a tumor, which suggests spatial heterogeneity among tumor-infiltrating T cells. Because the samples were bulk and unsorted, CD4+ and CD8+ T cell repertoires could not be compared. Only the TCR beta chain was sequenced, so true repertoire diversity is likely underestimated because unpaired alpha chains were not captured. Repertoire overlap was found to be higher between tumor regions (mean roughly 35%) than between tumor-adjacent (roughly 17%) or tumor-blood (about 15%) pairs, consistent with antigen-driven expansion. The study included only a few patients, and the authors note findings should be validated in a larger study.

A constant-region primer and ProtoScript II reverse transcriptase were used to reverse-transcribe TCRbeta-specific cDNA from about 0.55 ug total RNA. The TCRbeta libraries were prepared through three rounds of nested multiplex PCR following a slightly modified ARM-PCR procedure. Each of the first two PCR rounds ran for approximately 10 cycles using multiplex TRBV1-TRBV30 forward primers together with a Cbeta reverse primer. A final 25-cycle PCR with Deep VentR polymerase added sample barcodes and Illumina adapters. Amplicons of 200-500 bp were gel-purified with a QIAquick gel extraction kit before sequencing. An Illumina HiSeq 2500 was used to sequence the TCRbeta amplicons with 250-bp paired-end reads. The authors' pipeline ran thus. Quality trimming of reads was performed with Trimmomatic v0.33, and paired reads were merged with FLASH v1.2.11 so that full CDR3 sequences could be recovered. V, D and J germline segments were assigned to the rearranged TCRbeta sequences by MiGEC v1.2.1b. Clonotype statistics, along with Shannon-Wiener diversity indices, were calculated using VDJtools v1.0.0. To cut down on sampling bias, every analysis after diversity analysis relied on just the 250 most abundant clonotypes from each sample. Clones were called with MiXCR by TCRdb after fastp trimmed the public reads at Q25, and only in-frame beta chains were retained. Every CDR3 protein is listed once, alongside the most common genes and DNA of its rows. The V and J calls were not made by the authors but by TCRdb's processing. This sample comprises 90,000 to 150,000 distinct CDR3 sequences, roughly 69% of them detected only once. Together, the top ten hold around 9.7% of the sample.

Trimming accounts for 6 bases at V and 7 bases at J, while the number of junction bases matched to no gene is 9. The length of the CDR3 is 14 amino acids, counting both ends. Only the CDR3 portion is preserved as DNA: 42 bases, with reading frame beginning at the first base. The germline V gene gives CDR1 as MNHNS and CDR2 as SASEGT. As for this clonotype: Its binding antigen is unknown. No conserved phenylalanine or tryptophan ends this CDR3, so it is likely a read error.

Without any cell sorting, total RNA and DNA were co-extracted from about 21-30 mg of bulk tissue using the AllPrep DNA/RNA mini kit. Surgical resection was performed in China between late 2015 and 2016 on about 5 patients with histopathologically diagnosed primary liver carcinoma. Patients had chronic HBV infection and were treatment-naive at sampling. Each tumor was sampled at five spatially separated regions: the superior, inferior, left-lateral and right-lateral poles and the tumor centre. Histology showed that every tumor sample contained more than 80% viable tumor cells. Pieces of fresh tumor and adjacent tissue were cut in half, with one half kept in RNAlater at -80 degrees C and the other half sent for histology.

This clonotype originated in a woman aged 55-75 years with primary liver carcinoma and hepatitis B virus infection. The specimen sequenced was liver tumor tissue from sampling region 1. According to the study, the label for this sample's cell subset or site signals: tumor region T1, superior pole. The rearrangement joined TRBV6-1 to TRBJ1-5; 7 bases in the middle match TRBD1. This receptor has the CDR3 CASREGATGQPQHS. The bases read TGTGCCAGCAGGGAGGGGGCCACGGGGCAGCCCCAGCATTCT.